This T cell receptor beta chain was recorded in a study of blood T cell repertoires in COVID-19. Overall study context: Italy, Spain and the United States were the sources of the convalescent and acute COVID-19 samples. PBMCs, B-cell-depleted T cells, or T cells provided the cDNA or gDNA that made up the material.

How the authors handled the data: Amplification from reference gene primers served as the basis for estimated nucleated cell counts. The protocol was immunoSEQ multiplex PCR, while the TCRdb copy is restricted to in-frame clones and leaves out a portion. The V and J calls and clone size are taken from that table; D and trimming were inferred from the DNA. The table includes around 130,000 clones, about four fifths detected once. Material: peripheral blood. The receptor was isolated from a woman aged 50 to 65 with acute or convalescent COVID-19.

In nucleotides, the CDR3 is TGTGCCAGCAGCCAAGGACAGGTCCACACAGATACGCAGTATTTT. This codes for CASSQGQVHTDTQYF. The chain links TRBV4-2 to TRBJ2-3; possible D gene TRBD1, 6 bases. Germline CDR1 and CDR2: LGHNA and YNFKEQ. The CDR3 has 15 amino acids. The V end lost 1 base, the J end lost 2 bases, and 10 bases lay between the germline ends.